This T cell receptor (beta chain) was observed in a study of cytomegalovirus exposure and HLA in healthy donors. Study-wide background: As an earlier analysis found, 150 million to 200 million T cells yielded approximately 100 million unique TCR beta sequences.

The PCR ran on 60 Vbeta and 13 Jbeta primers. Original data processing: A later analysis tallied roughly 77 million unique TCR beta chains, approximately 10 million of them shared. Sequencing was performed with immunoSEQ multiplex PCR; in TCRdb, only in-frame clones are kept and a portion is missing. The V and J calls and clone size were taken over from that table, and D and trimming were inferred from the DNA. The sample contains around 98,000 clones, more than 60% of which appear only once. The CDR3 length is 14 residues. Germline values: CDR1 SQVTM, CDR2 ANQGSEA. V was cut by 3 bases and J by 1 base, with 12 bases left in between. This clone was seen only a few times.

Sequencing was done on a sample of PBMCs. The sequence was obtained from a man in his forties or fifties in good health and CMV-seronegative. The V and J genes are TRBV29-1 and TRBJ1-2; TRBD1 might be the D (5 bases). DNA of the CDR3: TGCAGCGTTGACCACGCAGGGATTAACTATGGCTACACCTTC. Protein: CSVDHAGINYGYTF. Using reference TRBV29-1 and TRBJ1-2 for the parts outside the CDR3, the full variable domain is SAVISQKPSRDICQRGTSLTIQCQVDSQVTMMFWYRQQPGQSLTLIATANQGSEATYESGFVIDKFPISRPNLTFSTLTVSNMSPEDSSIYLCSVDHAGINYGYTFGSGTRLTVV.